This T cell receptor beta chain was recorded in a study of prognosis after radiotherapy for stage I lung cancer (dated by TCRdb to the early 2020s). Notes on the research overall: Between early 2018 and January 2019, 20 or so stage I NSCLC patients were enrolled in Nanjing, China. Some 15 patients had newly diagnosed primary stage I lung tumors, and about five had oligometastatic NSCLC after surgical resection of the primary tumor. Every patient was deemed medically inoperable, over 10 because of comorbidities and 7 because they refused surgery. The cohort included about a dozen men and about six women, with a median age of approximately 75 years and a range of roughly 53 to 85 years. Squamous cell carcinoma histology was identified in more than 5 patients, and adenocarcinoma histology was identified in twelve patients. SBRT was given in 3 to 5 fractions with a biologically effective dose of at least 100 Gy, using image-guided IMRT or VMAT. Concurrent therapy was not administered to any patient alongside SBRT. About 20% of the 19 patients developed distant metastases after SBRT, at a median of around seven months; the other 15 showed no significant progression. Peripheral blood TCR beta repertoires were profiled in stage I NSCLC patients before and after stereotactic body radiotherapy, and the study then linked these repertoires to distant failure. The study took one blood sample before SBRT and one after SBRT from each of 19 patients and sequenced all 40 or so samples. Overall results and qualifications from the work: Limitations of the study included a small cohort and short follow-up, and the study findings need independent validation. All reported P values were unadjusted for multiple comparisons. TRBV and TRBJ usage frequencies reportedly differed by metastasis status, in two V genes at baseline and in ten or so V and two J genes after SBRT. Tumor specificity of expanded TCR clones was not determined. Unique TCR clone counts fell after SBRT (median 10,088 before versus roughly 6,900 after; Wilcoxon paired P=0.011). Post-SBRT Shannon entropy and its change from baseline were lower in patients who developed distant metastases; baseline Shannon entropy was not associated with metastases.

All patients had node-negative disease on CT and PET/CT, and none had a history of other malignancies or prior chemotherapy or radiotherapy. About 6.3 milliliters of peripheral venous blood were drawn into EDTA tubes at each of two time points. PBMCs were isolated by Ficoll-Paque Plus density-gradient centrifugation. Samples were stored at -80°C immediately after collection until analysis. Trimmed from V: 4 bases; trimmed from J: 5 bases; junction bases lacking a gene match: 4. Reading from cysteine to phenylalanine, the CDR3 counts 13 amino acids. CDR3 DNA only is kept here, 39 bases in frame from base 1. Looking up the germline V gene yields CDR1 SNHLY and CDR2 FYNNEI. The TCR beta CDR3 region was amplified from genomic DNA by two rounds of multiplex PCR. The first PCR round used primers specific to each TRBV and TRBJ gene, and the primer sequences were filed in Chinese patent CN105087789A. Universal primers were used in the second PCR round. The Roche High Pure PCR Template Preparation Kit was used to extract genomic DNA from frozen PBMCs. Libraries were sequenced paired-end with 151 bp reads on an Illumina HiSeq 3000. The original pipeline was this. CutAdapt was used to discard raw reads that did not contain the multiplex PCR primer sequences. PEAR was used to merge high-quality paired reads into contigs. By aligning each contig to reference sequences, MiXCR assigned the TRB V, D and J gene segments to that contig. CDR3 sequences were clustered by base quality and sequence similarity to remove sequencing errors. Shannon entropy, normalized by the natural log of the productive TCR sequence number, served as the measure of diversity. To get clonality, Shannon entropy was divided by the natural log of the number of unique clonotypes, and that result was subtracted from one. Progression-free survival cut-offs for repertoire metrics were chosen using the Youden index of ROC curves, with analyses run in R 3.5.3. In-frame beta chains were kept once TCRdb had trimmed the public reads at Q25 with fastp and called clones with MiXCR. A single entry per CDR3 protein holds the most common genes and DNA from its merged rows. These V and J calls derive from TCRdb rather than the authors' analysis. Present in this sample are fewer than 40,000 distinct CDR3 sequences, less than 40% of which were seen just once. Together, the top ten hold 16% of the sample.

This clonotype has at least ten counts. Its antigen is still unknown. No quality values exist for individual bases; no much larger clone is one base distant. This TCR was sampled from a donor of 50 years or more with non-small cell lung cancer. The specimen was PBMCs, collected before or after stereotactic body radiation therapy (not recorded which). The chain couples TRBV2 to TRBJ1-1, with 7 central nucleotides matching TRBD1. The CDR3 region has the sequence CASSVPGGTEAFF. The nucleotide sequence reads TGTGCCAGCAGTGTCCCAGGGGGGACTGAAGCTTTCTTT. With all but the CDR3 taken from the reference TRBV2 and TRBJ1-1 genes, the full variable domain is: EPEVTQTPSHQVTQMGQEVILRCVPISNHLYFYWYRQILGQKVEFLVSFYNNEISEKSEIFDDQFSVERPDGSNFTLKIRSTKLEDSAMYFCASSVPGGTEAFFGQGTRLTVV.